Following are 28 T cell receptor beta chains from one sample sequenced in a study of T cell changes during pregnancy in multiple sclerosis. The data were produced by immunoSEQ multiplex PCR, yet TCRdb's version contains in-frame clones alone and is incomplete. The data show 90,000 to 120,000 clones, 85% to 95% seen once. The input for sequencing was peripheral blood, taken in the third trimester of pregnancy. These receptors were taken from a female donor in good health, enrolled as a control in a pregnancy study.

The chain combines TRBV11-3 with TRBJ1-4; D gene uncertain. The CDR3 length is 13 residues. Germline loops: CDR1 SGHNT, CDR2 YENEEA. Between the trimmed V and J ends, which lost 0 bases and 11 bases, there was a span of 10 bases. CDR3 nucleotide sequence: TGTGCCAGCAGCTTAGAGCGTGGGGAGAAACTGTTTTTT. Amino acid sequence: CASSLERGEKLFF.

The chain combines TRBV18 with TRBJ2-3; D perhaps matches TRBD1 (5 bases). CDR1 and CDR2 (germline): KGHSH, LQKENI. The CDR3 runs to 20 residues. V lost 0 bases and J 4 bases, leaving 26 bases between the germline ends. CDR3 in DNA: TGTGCCAGCTCACCACCAACGATAGATTCTGGTACAGGTAGTTCAGATACGCAGTATTTT. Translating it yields CASSPPTIDSGTGSSDTQYF.

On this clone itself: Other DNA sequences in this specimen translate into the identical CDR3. The CDR3 DNA is TGTGCCAGCAGTGAAGCTCGGGGGGCAGGTCAGCCCCAGCATTTT. The encoded protein is CASSEARGAGQPQHF. The J gene is TRBJ1-5, the V gene TRBV2; TRBD1 is a possible D gene (6 bases). CDR3 size: 15 residues. The V end was cut by 0 bases, the J end by 6 bases, with 12 bases between. Germline V CDR1 and CDR2: SNHLY, FYNNEI. The full variable domain, completed using reference TRBV2 and TRBJ1-5, is EPEVTQTPSHQVTQMGQEVILRCVPISNHLYFYWYRQILGQKVEFLVSFYNNEISEKSEIFDDQFSVERPDGSNFTLKIRSTKLEDSAMYFCASSEARGAGQPQHFGDGTRLSIL.

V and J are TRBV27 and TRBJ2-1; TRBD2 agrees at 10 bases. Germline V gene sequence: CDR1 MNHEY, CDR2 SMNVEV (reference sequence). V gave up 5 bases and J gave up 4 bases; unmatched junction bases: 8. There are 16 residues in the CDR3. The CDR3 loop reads CASSPLAGERYNEQFF. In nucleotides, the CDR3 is TGTGCCAGCAGTCCGCTAGCGGGGGAACGGTACAATGAGCAGTTCTTC.

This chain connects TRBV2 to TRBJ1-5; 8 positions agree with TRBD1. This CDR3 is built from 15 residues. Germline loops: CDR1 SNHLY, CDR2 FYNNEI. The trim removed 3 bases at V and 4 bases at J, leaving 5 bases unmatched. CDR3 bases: TGTGCCAGCAGTGAGACACAGGGGGTTAATCAGCCCCAGCATTTT. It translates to CASSETQGVNQPQHF.

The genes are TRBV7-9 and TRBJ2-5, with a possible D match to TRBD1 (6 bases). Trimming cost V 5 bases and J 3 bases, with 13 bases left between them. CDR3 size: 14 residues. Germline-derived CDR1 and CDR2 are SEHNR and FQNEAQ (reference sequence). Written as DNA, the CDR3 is TGTGCCAGCAGCCCCTCCACAGGGAAAGAGACCCAGTACTTC. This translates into CASSPSTGKETQYF.

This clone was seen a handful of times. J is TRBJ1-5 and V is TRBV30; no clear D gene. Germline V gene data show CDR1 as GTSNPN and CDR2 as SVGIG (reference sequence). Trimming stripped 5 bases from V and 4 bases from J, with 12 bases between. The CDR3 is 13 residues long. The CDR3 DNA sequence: TGTGCCTGGGAGGCGTCATCGAATCAGCCCCAGCATTTT. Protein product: CAWEASSNQPQHF.

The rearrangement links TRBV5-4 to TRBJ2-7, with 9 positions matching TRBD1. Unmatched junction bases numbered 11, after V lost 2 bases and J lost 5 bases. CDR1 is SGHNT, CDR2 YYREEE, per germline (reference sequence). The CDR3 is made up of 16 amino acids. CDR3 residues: CASSLLKLGQGHEQYF. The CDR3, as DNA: TGTGCCAGCAGCTTACTGAAGTTGGGACAGGGTCACGAGCAGTACTTC.

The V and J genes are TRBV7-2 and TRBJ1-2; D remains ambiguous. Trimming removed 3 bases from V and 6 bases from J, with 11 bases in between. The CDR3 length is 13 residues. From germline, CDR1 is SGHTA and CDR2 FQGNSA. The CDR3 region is CASSLVTVNGYTF. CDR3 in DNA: TGTGCCAGCAGCTTGGTCACAGTAAATGGCTACACCTTC.

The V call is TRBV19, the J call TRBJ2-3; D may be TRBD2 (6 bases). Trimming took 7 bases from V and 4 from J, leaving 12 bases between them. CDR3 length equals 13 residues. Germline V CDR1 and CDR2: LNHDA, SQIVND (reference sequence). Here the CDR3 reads CASTVPGADTQYF. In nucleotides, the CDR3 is TGTGCCAGTACCGTCCCGGGGGCAGATACGCAGTATTTT.

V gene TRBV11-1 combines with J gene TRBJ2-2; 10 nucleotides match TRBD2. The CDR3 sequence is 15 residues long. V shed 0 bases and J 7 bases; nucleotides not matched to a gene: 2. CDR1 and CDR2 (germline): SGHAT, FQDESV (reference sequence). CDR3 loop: CASSLALAGSGELFF. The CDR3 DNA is TGTGCCAGCAGCTTAGCACTAGCGGGGAGCGGGGAGCTGTTTTTT.

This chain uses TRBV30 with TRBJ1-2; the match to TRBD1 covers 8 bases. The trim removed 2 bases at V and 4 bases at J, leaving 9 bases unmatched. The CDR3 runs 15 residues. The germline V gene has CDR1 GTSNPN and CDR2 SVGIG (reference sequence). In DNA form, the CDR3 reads TGTGCCTGGAGTCCCGACAGGGGAGGCCCCTATGGCTACACCTTC. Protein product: CAWSPDRGGPYGYTF.

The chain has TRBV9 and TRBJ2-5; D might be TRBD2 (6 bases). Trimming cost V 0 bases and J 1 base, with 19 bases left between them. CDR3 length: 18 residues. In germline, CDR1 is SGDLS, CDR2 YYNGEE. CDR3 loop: CASSVEGEVGSTQETQYF. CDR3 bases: TGTGCCAGCAGCGTAGAAGGGGAGGTCGGCTCTACCCAAGAGACCCAGTACTTC.

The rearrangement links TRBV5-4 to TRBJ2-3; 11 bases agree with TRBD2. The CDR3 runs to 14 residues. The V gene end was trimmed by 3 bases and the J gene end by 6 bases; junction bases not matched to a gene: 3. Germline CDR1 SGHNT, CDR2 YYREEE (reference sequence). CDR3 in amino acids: CASSSWTSGDTQYF. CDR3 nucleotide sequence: TGTGCCAGCAGCTCGTGGACTAGCGGGGATACGCAGTATTTT.

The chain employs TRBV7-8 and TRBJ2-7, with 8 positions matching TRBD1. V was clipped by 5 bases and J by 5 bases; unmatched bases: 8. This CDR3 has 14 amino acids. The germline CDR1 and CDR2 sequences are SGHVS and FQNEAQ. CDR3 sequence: CASSLGQGSNEQYF. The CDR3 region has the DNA TGTGCCAGCAGCCTCGGACAGGGTTCCAACGAGCAGTACTTC.

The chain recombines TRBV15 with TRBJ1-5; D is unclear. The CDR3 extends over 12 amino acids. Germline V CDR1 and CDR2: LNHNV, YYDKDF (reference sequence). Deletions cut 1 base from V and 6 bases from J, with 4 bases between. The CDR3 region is CATSRVGQPQHF. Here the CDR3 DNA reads TGTGCCACCAGCAGAGTCGGTCAGCCCCAGCATTTT.

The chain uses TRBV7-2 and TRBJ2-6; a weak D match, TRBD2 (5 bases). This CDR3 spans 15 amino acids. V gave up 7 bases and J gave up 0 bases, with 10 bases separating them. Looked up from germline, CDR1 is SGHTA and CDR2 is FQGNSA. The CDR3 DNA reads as TGTGCCAGCAACTTGCTAGCCTCTGGGGCCAACGTCCTGACTTTC. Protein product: CASNLLASGANVLTF.

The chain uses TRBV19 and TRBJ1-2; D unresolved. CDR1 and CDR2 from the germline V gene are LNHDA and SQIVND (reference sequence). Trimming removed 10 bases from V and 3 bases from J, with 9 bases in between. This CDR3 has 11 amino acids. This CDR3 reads CATKQYYGYTF. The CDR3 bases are TGTGCCACTAAACAGTACTATGGCTACACCTTC.

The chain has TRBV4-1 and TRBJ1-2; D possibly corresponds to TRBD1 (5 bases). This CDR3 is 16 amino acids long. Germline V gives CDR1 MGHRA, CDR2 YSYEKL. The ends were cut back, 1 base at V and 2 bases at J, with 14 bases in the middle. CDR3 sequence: CASSQAAGGRNYGYTF. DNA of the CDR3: TGCGCCAGCAGCCAAGCGGCGGGGGGTAGAAACTATGGCTACACCTTC.

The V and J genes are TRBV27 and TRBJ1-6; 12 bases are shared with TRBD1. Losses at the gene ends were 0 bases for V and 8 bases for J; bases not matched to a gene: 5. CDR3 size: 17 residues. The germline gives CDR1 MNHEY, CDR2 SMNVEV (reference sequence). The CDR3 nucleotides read TGTGCCAGCAGTTTATCAGCTGGGACAGGGGGCCATTCACCCCTCCACTTT. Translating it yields CASSLSAGTGGHSPLHF.

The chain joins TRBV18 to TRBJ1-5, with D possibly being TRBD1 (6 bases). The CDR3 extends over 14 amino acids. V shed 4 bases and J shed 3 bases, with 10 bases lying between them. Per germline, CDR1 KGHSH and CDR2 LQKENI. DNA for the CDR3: TGTGCCAGCTCACTAGGGGGACCCAATCAGCCCCAGCATTTT. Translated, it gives CASSLGGPNQPQHF. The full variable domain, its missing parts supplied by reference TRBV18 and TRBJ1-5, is NAGVMQNPRHLVRRRGQEARLRCSPMKGHSHVYWYRQLPEEGLKFMVYLQKENIIDESGMPKERFSAEFPKEGPSILRIQQVVRGDSAAYFCASSLGGPNQPQHFGDGTRLSIL.

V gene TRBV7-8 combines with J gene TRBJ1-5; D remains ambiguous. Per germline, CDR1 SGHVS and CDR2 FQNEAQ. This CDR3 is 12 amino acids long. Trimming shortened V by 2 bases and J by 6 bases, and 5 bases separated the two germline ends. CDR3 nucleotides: TGTGCCAGCAGCTTATCGAGTCAGCCCCAGCATTTT. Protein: CASSLSSQPQHF.

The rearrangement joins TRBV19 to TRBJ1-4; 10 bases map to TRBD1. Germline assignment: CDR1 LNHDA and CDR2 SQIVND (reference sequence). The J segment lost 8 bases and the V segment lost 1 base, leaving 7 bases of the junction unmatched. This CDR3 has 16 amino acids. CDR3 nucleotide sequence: TGTGCCAGTAGTATAGGCGTCGGGACAGGGGAGGAAAAACTGTTTTTT. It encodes CASSIGVGTGEEKLFF.

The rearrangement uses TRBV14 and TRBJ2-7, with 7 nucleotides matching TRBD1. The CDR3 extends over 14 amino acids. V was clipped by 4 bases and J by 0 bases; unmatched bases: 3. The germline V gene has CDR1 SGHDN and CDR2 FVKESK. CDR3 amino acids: CASSLRDSSYEQYF. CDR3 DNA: TGTGCCAGCAGCCTCCGGGACAGCTCCTACGAGCAGTACTTC.

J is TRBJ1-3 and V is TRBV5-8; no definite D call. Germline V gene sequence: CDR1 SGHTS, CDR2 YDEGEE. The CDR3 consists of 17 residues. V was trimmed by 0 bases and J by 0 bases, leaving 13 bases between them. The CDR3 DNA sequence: TGTGCCAGCAGCTTGGTAGTTTCCCGGAGCTCTGGAAACACCATATATTTT. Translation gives CASSLVVSRSSGNTIYF.

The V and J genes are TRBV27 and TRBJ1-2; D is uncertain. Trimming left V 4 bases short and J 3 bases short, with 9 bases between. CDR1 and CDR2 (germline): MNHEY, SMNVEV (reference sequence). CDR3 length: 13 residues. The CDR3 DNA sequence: TGTGCCAGCAGTTCGTACCCGGACTATGGCTACACCTTC. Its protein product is CASSSYPDYGYTF.

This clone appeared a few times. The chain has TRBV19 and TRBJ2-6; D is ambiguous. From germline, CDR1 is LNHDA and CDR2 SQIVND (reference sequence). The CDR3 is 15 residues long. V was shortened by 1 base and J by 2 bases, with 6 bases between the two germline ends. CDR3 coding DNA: TGTGCCAGTAGTATAGGTCAGGCTGGGGCCAACGTCCTGACTTTC. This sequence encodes CASSIGQAGANVLTF.

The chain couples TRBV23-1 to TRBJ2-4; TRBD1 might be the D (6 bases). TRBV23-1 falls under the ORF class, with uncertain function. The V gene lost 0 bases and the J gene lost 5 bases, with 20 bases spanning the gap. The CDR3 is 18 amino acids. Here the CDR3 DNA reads TGCGCCAGCAGTCAATCTTGTCAGGGGACGGCCGTAGAAAACATTCAGTACTTC. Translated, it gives CASSQSCQGTAVENIQYF.